One and the same sample provided the 9 T cell receptor beta chains below, sequenced in a study of blood T cell repertoires in COVID-19. The table came from immunoSEQ multiplex PCR; TCRdb's copy has only in-frame clones and leaves some out. This table has 150,000 to 200,000 clones, 87% appearing once. Sequencing was carried out using peripheral blood. Receptors were obtained from a man aged 55 to 69 with active or convalescent COVID-19.

CDR3 coding DNA: TGTGCCAGCAGCGGTAACTGGTATAATTCACCCCTCCACTTT. Protein product: CASSGNWYNSPLHF. The chain carries TRBV9 and TRBJ1-6; D not resolved. The CDR3 consists of 14 residues. The germline V gene encodes CDR1 SGDLS and CDR2 YYNGEE. The germline V and J ends were trimmed by 3 bases and 4 bases, with 8 bases remaining between them.

This chain uses TRBV6-1 with TRBJ1-3, with no clear D. V gave up 0 bases and J gave up 0 bases, with 12 bases separating them. This CDR3 is 17 amino acids long. Germline CDR1 is MNHNS and CDR2 is SASEGT. The CDR3 bases are TGTGCCAGCAGTGAAGCGCAATTACGTAGCTCTGGAAACACCATATATTTT. As protein: CASSEAQLRSSGNTIYF.

This clone was recorded only once. The chain employs TRBV27 and TRBJ2-7, with D tentatively TRBD2 (6 bases). There are 13 residues in the CDR3. The V end lost 8 bases, the J end lost 7 bases, and 18 bases lay between the germline ends. Germline-derived CDR1 and CDR2 are MNHEY and SMNVEV (reference sequence). The chain's CDR3 is CASYRDLRGEQYF. In DNA form, the CDR3 reads TGTGCCAGCTACCGGGACCTCCGGGGGGAGCAGTACTTC.

This CDR3 is CASSPGRGSGAQYF. The DNA of the CDR3 is TGTGCCAGCAGCCCAGGGCGGGGGTCAGGGGCCCAGTACTTC. V and J are TRBV7-7 and TRBJ2-5, with D perhaps matching TRBD2 (7 bases). The V gene lost 5 bases and the J gene lost 9 bases, with 19 bases spanning the gap. Germline loops: CDR1 SSHAT, CDR2 FNYEAQ (reference sequence). This CDR3 is 14 amino acids long.

This sequence joins TRBV29-1 and TRBJ1-1, with TRBD1 matching over 8 bases. The germline V gene encodes CDR1 SQVTM and CDR2 ANQGSEA. There are 14 residues in the CDR3. The junction had 10 bases not matched to a gene; V was cut back by 5 bases and J by 5 bases. The CDR3 sequence: CSVSSGGQDTEAFF. For the CDR3, the DNA is TGCAGCGTTTCATCAGGGGGCCAGGATACTGAAGCTTTCTTT.

This clone came up once. The chain uses TRBV18 and TRBJ2-3, with 7 bases fitting TRBD1. Trimming took 3 bases from V and 1 from J; bases not matched to a gene: 10. The CDR3 covers 17 residues. In germline, CDR1 is KGHSH, CDR2 LQKENI. CDR3 in amino acids: CASSPRRQGRGTDTQYF. Written as DNA, the CDR3 is TGTGCCAGCTCACCGCGTAGACAGGGCCGGGGCACAGATACGCAGTATTTT.

The chain carries TRBV10-3 and TRBJ1-2; D call uncertain. Germline CDR1 ENHRY, CDR2 SYGVKD. This CDR3 region has 13 residues. The ends were cut back, 6 bases at V and 8 bases at J, with 16 bases in the middle. As DNA, the CDR3 is TGTGCCATCAGCCTTACTCCCCGAGAGGGCTACACCTTC. Translation gives CAISLTPREGYTF.

The chain links TRBV11-2 to TRBJ2-1; 8 nucleotides match TRBD2. The CDR3 totals 14 residues. Per the germline V gene, CDR1 is SGHAT and CDR2 is FQNNGV. Unmatched junction bases numbered 4, after V lost 6 bases and J lost 3 bases. The CDR3 loop reads CASSLSGVYNEQFF. CDR3 sequence (DNA): TGTGCCAGCAGTCTTAGCGGGGTCTACAATGAGCAGTTCTTC.

The rearrangement links TRBV2 to TRBJ1-2; the D gene is possibly TRBD1 (5 bases). Deletions cut 6 bases from V and 4 bases from J, with 15 bases between. From germline, CDR1 is SNHLY and CDR2 FYNNEI. This CDR3 is built from 14 residues. CDR3 nucleotide sequence: TGTGCCAGCAGCCTGGGACTTCTCCTCTATGGCTACACCTTC. Protein: CASSLGLLLYGYTF.